This T cell receptor (beta chain) is from a study of OX40 agonist ivuxolimab in advanced cancers. Background on the study: Ivuxolimab, an agonistic anti-OX40 (CD134) antibody, was given to patients. Checkpoint inhibitors had been given previously to about 40% of patients.

The table came from immunoSEQ multiplex PCR; TCRdb's copy has only in-frame clones and leaves some out. The sample has some 100,000 clones, more than 80% seen once; the top ten hold less than 5.5%. As concerns this clone: Its antigen is unknown.

The CDR3 has 14 amino acids. Germline V gene data show CDR1 as LNHDA and CDR2 as SQIVND (reference sequence). The ends were cut back, 4 bases at V and 2 bases at J, with 12 bases in the middle. Findings and limits, study-wide: Among some nonresponders, normalized T-cell clonal expansion was also low.

Source: CD4+ or CD8+ T cells sorted from blood, taken in a trial of the OX40 agonist ivuxolimab. This clonotype originated in an adult with an advanced solid tumor such as melanoma, head and neck, liver or kidney cancer. The chain combines TRBV19 with TRBJ2-7, with a weak D call TRBD1 (5 bases). The CDR3 loop reads CASSTRTLPYEQYF. Written as DNA, the CDR3 is TGTGCCAGTAGTACCCGGACACTACCCTACGAGCAGTACTTC.